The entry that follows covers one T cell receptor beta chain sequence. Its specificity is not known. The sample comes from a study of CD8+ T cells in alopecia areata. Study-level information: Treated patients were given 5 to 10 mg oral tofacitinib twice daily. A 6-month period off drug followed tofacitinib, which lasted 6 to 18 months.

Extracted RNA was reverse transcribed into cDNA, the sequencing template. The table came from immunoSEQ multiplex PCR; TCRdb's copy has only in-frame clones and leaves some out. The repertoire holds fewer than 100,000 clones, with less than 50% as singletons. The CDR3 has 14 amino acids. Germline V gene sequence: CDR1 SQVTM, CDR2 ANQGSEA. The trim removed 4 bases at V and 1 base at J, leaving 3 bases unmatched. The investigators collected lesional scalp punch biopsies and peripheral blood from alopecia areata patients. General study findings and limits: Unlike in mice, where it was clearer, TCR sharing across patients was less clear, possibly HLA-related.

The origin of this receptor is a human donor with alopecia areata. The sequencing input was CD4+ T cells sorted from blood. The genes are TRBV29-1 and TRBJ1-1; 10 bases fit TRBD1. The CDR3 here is CSVGRTGGNTEAFF. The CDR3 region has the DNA TGCAGCGTTGGGCGGACAGGGGGGAACACTGAAGCTTTCTTT.